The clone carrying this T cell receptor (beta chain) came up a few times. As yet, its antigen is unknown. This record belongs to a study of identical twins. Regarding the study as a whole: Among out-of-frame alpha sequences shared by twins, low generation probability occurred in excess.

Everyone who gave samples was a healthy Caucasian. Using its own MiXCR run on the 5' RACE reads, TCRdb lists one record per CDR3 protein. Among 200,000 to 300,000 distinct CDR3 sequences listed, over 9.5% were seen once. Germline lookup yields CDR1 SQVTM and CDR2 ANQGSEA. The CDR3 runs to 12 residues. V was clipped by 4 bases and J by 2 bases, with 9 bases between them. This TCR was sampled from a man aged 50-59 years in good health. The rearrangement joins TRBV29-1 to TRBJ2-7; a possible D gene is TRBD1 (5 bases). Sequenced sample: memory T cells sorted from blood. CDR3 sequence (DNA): TGCAGCGTTGGAGACAGACCCTACGAGCAGTACTTC. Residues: CSVGDRPYEQYF.